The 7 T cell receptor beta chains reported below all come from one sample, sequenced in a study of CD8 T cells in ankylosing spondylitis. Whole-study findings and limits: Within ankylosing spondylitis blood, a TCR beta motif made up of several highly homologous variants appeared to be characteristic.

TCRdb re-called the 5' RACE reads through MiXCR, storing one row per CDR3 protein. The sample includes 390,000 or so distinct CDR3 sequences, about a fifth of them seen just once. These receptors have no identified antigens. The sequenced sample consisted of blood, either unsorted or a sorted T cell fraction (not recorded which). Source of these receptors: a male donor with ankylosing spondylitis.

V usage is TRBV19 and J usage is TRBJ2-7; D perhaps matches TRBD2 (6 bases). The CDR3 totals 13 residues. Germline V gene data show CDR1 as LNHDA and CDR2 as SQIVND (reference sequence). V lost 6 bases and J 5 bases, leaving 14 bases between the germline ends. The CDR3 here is CASSPRWGDEQYF. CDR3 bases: TGTGCCAGTAGCCCTAGGTGGGGGGACGAGCAGTACTTC.

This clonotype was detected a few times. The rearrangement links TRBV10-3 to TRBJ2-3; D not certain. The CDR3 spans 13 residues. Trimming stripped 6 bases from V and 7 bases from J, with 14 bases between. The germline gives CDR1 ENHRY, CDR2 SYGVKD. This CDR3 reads CAISPTDRHTQYF. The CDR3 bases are TGTGCCATCAGCCCGACTGACCGACATACGCAGTATTTT.

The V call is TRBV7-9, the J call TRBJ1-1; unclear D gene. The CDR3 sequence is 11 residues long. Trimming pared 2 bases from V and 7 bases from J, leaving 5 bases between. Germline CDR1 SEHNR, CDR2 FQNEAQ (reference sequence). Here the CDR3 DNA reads TGTGCCAGCAGCTTATACCGTGAAGCTTTCTTT. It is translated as CASSLYREAFF.

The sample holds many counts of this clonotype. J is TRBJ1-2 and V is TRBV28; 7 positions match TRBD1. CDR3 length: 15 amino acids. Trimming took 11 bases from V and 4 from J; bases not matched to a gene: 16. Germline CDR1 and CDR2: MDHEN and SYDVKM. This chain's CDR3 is CAPPRKGATSYGYTF. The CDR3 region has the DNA TGTGCCCCCCCTAGAAAGGGGGCGACCTCCTATGGCTACACCTTC.

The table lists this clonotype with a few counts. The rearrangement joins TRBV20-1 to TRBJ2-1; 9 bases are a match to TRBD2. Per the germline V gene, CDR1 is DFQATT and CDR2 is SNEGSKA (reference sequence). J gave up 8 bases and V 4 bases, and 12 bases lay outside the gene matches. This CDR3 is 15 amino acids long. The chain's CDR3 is CSATLTSGLGYEQFF. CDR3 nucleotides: TGCAGTGCTACACTCACTAGCGGGCTCGGCTATGAGCAGTTCTTC.

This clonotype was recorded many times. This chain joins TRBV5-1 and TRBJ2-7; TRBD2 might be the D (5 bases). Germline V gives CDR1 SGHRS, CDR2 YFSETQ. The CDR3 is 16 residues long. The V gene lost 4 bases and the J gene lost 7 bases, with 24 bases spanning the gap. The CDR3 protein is CASSKRSSLQADEQYF. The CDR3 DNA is TGCGCCAGCAGCAAGCGGTCTTCTTTGCAGGCGGATGAGCAGTACTTC.

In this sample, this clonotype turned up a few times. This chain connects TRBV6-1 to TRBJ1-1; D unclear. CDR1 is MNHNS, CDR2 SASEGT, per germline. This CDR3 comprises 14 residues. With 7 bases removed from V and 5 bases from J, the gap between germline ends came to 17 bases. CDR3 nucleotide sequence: TGTGCCAGCACTCCCTACGGCAGTCCGACTGAAGCTTTCTTT. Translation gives CASTPYGSPTEAFF.